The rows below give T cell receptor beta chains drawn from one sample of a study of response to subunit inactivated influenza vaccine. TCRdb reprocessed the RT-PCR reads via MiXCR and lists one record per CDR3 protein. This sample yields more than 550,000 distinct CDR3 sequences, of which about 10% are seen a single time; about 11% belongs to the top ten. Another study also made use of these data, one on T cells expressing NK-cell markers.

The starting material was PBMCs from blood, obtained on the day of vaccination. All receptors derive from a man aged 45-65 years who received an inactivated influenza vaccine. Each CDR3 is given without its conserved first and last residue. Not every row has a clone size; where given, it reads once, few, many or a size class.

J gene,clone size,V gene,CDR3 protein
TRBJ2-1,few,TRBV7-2,ASSQSGGFGEQF
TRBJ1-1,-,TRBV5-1,ASSLMTQGRGTEDF
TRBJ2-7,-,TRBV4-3,ASSQDEAGFREQY
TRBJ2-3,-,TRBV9,ASSVGALSGGTDTQY
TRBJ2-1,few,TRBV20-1,SAPTALYNEQF
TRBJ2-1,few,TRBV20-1,SAPGELASDEQF
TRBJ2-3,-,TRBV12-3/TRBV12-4,ASSPRDPSSTDTQY
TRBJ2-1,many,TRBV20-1,SARDWQGGLPYNEQF
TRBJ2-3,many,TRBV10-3,AISEGRGTDTQY
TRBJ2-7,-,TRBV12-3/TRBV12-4,ASSSFDRDEQY
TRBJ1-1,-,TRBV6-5,ASSYSGWSTEAF
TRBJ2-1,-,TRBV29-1,SGVYSGRGPNEQF
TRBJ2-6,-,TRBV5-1,ASSPVHLARSGANVLT
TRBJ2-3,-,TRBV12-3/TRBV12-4,ASSLLGQGLDTQY
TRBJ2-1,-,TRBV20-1,SARSTSGMAYNEQF
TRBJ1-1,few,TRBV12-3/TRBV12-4,ASNYREGTEAF
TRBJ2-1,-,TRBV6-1,ASSPKPAGVSYNEQF
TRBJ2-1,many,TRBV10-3,AISATGGPYNEQF
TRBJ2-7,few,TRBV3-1,ASSQDPAGSYEQY
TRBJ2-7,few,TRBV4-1,ASSQVGLSSYEQY
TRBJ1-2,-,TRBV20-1,SAGEAGWAYGYT
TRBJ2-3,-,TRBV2,ASSEPGGATDTQY
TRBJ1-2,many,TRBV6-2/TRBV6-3,ASSYSETYGYT
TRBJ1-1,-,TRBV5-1,ASSLQGPPNTEAF
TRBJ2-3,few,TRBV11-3,ASSPGVADTQY
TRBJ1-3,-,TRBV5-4,ASSLDQGSGNTIY
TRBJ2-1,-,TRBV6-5,ASSYSDRGAYNEQF
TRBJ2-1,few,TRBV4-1,ASSPRRTNEQF
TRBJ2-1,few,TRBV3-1,ASSQGTVGEQF
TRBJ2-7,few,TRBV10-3,AISESTGGPYEQY
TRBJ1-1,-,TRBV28,ASSSNRGRGANTEAF
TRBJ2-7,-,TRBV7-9,ASSLDGGVSSYEQY
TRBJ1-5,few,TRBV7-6,ASSLAHYDRVHQPQH
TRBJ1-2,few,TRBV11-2,ASSPPDRGYGYT
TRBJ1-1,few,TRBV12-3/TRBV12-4,ASSFPESEAF
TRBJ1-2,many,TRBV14,ASSIGVGYGYT
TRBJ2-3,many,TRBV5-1,ASSTDRDTDTQY
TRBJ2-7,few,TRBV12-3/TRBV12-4,ASSWGDRPSYEQY
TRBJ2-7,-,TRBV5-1,ATHKDPRDYEQY
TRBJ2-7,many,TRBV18,ASSPDRGGYEQY
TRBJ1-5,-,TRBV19,ASSIDRDSYNQPQH
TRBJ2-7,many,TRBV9,ASSVGDRGYEQY
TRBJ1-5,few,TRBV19,ASSIDLAGGSQH
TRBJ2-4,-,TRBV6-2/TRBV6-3,ASSKDRQAAKNIQY
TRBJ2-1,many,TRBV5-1,ASSFRGDEQF
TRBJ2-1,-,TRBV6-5,ASASRGERQF
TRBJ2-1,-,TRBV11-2,ASSLEQIFNEQF
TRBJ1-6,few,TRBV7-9,ASSFLMGVANSPLH
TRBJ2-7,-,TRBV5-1,ASTAVAGGPYEQY
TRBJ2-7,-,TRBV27,ASSLWTGDGSEQY
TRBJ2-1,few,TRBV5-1,ASSSRDRVSNEQF
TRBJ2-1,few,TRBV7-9,ATTGPGTGTFEQF
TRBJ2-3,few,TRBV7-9,ASSLAGGNQY